These 12 T cell receptor beta chains share one sample of origin, sequenced in a study of identical twins. TCRdb reanalysed the 5' RACE reads using MiXCR and keeps one entry per CDR3 protein. The table includes a few hundred thousand distinct CDR3 sequences, approximately 8.3% detected once. The sample was also reused in another study, on yellow fever vaccine responses in identical twins.

Sequencing was carried out using CD8+ T cells sorted from blood. All receptors come from a woman between 18 and 30 years old in good health.

This clonotype was counted only a few times. The V call is TRBV4-1, the J call TRBJ2-3; TRBD2 aligns across 8 bases. V shed 8 bases and J 4 bases; nucleotides not matched to a gene: 8. This CDR3 spans 14 amino acids. CDR1 is MGHRA, CDR2 YSYEKL, per germline. CDR3 in DNA: TGCGCCAGCCGCGGCGCGGGGGGCCCAGATACGCAGTATTTT. Translated: CASRGAGGPDTQYF.

The rearrangement uses TRBV9 and TRBJ1-2, with unresolved D. Germline V gives CDR1 SGDLS, CDR2 YYNGEE. Trimming cost V 5 bases and J 1 base, with 6 bases left between them. The CDR3 contains 12 residues. CDR3 coding DNA: TGTGCCAGCAGTTTAAATAACTATGGCTACACCTTC. It translates to CASSLNNYGYTF.

This clonotype turned up a few times. The rearrangement uses TRBV6-2 or TRBV6-3 and TRBJ2-5; 9 positions match TRBD1. The CDR3 loop spans 16 amino acids. J lost 0 bases, V lost 4 bases, and 6 bases had no gene match. Germline CDR1 reads MNHEY; CDR2 reads SVGEGT. Here the CDR3 DNA reads TGTGCCAGCAGTTCCCCCGGGACAGGGTACCAAGAGACCCAGTACTTC. Protein: CASSSPGTGYQETQYF.

Many counts were recorded for this clonotype. V and J are TRBV5-1 and TRBJ2-3; D gene uncertain. The CDR3 is made up of 14 amino acids. The V end lost 4 bases, the J end lost 2 bases, and 11 bases lay between the germline ends. Per the germline V gene, CDR1 is SGHRS and CDR2 is YFSETQ. The CDR3 DNA reads TGCGCCAGCAGCGGAGACGGGCACACAGATACGCAGTATTTT. Its translation: CASSGDGHTDTQYF.

The sample holds many counts of this clonotype. The chain couples TRBV4-1 to TRBJ1-2; D is unclear. The CDR3 has 13 amino acids. The germline V gene encodes CDR1 MGHRA and CDR2 YSYEKL. The V gene lost 2 bases and the J gene lost 6 bases, with 10 bases spanning the gap. CDR3: CASSQFGRDGYTF. The CDR3 DNA sequence: TGCGCCAGCAGCCAATTTGGCCGGGATGGCTACACCTTC.

This sequence joins TRBV9 and TRBJ2-3; the D is unclear. This CDR3 has 19 amino acids. V shed 0 bases and J shed 1 base, with 21 bases lying between them. Germline values: CDR1 SGDLS, CDR2 YYNGEE. CDR3 bases: TGTGCCAGCAGCGTAGTACCGTCGGAGATCACATTGGGCACAGATACGCAGTATTTT. Translated, it gives CASSVVPSEITLGTDTQYF.

This chain links TRBV24-1 with TRBJ2-1, with D possibly matching TRBD2 (5 bases). Germline V gives CDR1 KGHDR, CDR2 SFDVKD. This CDR3 spans 14 amino acids. The V gene lost 7 bases and the J gene lost 4 bases, with 13 bases spanning the gap. CDR3 sequence reads: CATRAGELYNEQFF. Here the CDR3 DNA reads TGTGCCACCAGAGCCGGGGAGCTATACAATGAGCAGTTCTTC.

This clonotype has a handful of counts. The chain has TRBV11-2 and TRBJ1-5; 7 nucleotides align to TRBD1. J gave up 0 bases and V 4 bases, and 18 bases lay outside the gene matches. This CDR3 region has 20 residues. From germline, CDR1 is SGHAT and CDR2 FQNNGV. Written as DNA, the CDR3 is TGTGCCAGCAGCTGGGACAGTCTCTCTCCTGCCCATTATAGCAATCAGCCCCAGCATTTT. Protein: CASSWDSLSPAHYSNQPQHF.

This clonotype has ten or more counts. The chain combines TRBV10-2 with TRBJ2-7; 7 bases map to TRBD1. V trimming: 2 bases; J trimming: 5 bases; junction bases outside the gene matches: 3. The CDR3 has 13 amino acids. Germline V CDR1 and CDR2: WSHSY, SAAADI. This CDR3 is CASSERGPDEQYF. The CDR3 DNA reads as TGCGCCAGCAGTGAGAGGGGGCCCGACGAGCAGTACTTC.

In its sample, this clonotype was seen a few times. The chain joins TRBV27 to TRBJ1-4, with D possibly being TRBD1 (5 bases). The CDR3 is 15 residues long. Trimming removed 1 base at V and 5 bases at J, with 11 bases between. Germline-derived CDR1 and CDR2 are MNHEY and SMNVEV (reference sequence). CDR3 residues: CASSLFGTGNEKLFF. DNA of the CDR3: TGTGCCAGCAGTTTATTCGGGACGGGGAATGAAAAACTGTTTTTT.

V usage is TRBV9 and J usage is TRBJ2-5; possibly TRBD1 for D (5 bases). Per germline, CDR1 SGDLS and CDR2 YYNGEE. Trimming shortened V by 0 bases and J by 4 bases, and 19 bases separated the two germline ends. This CDR3 region has 17 residues. CDR3 sequence reads: CASSVAPLTGSGETQYF. The CDR3 DNA sequence: TGTGCCAGCAGCGTAGCCCCCTTAACAGGTTCGGGAGAGACCCAGTACTTC. Looking up the rest from reference TRBV9 and TRBJ2-5 gives the full variable domain: DSGVTQTPKHLITATGQRVTLRCSPRSGDLSVYWYQQSLDQGLQFLIQYYNGEERAKGNILERFSAQQFPDLHSELNLSSLELGDSALYFCASSVAPLTGSGETQYFGPGTRLLVL.

This clonotype was observed a few times. The V call is TRBV9, the J call TRBJ2-1; unclear D gene. With 3 bases removed from V and 1 base from J, the gap between germline ends came to 20 bases. CDR1 and CDR2 (germline): SGDLS, YYNGEE. The CDR3 is 18 residues long. In nucleotides, the CDR3 is TGTGCCAGCAGCGAGCGCCTAGAGGACCGAAATTCCTACAATGAGCAGTTCTTC. Residues: CASSERLEDRNSYNEQFF. Complete variable domain (other parts from reference TRBV9 and TRBJ2-1): DSGVTQTPKHLITATGQRVTLRCSPRSGDLSVYWYQQSLDQGLQFLIQYYNGEERAKGNILERFSAQQFPDLHSELNLSSLELGDSALYFCASSERLEDRNSYNEQFFGPGTRLTVL.